One and the same sample provided the 22 T cell receptor beta chains below, sequenced in a study of neurological immune-mediated disorders. TCRdb independently ran MiXCR on the 5' RACE reads; one entry per CDR3 protein. Of 44,000 or so distinct CDR3 sequences in the sample, more than 5% were seen once. The material sequenced was CD4+ T cells from blood. Every receptor here comes from a woman aged 40 to 50 in good health.

This clonotype was observed many times. The chain has TRBV7-9 and TRBJ2-7; D tentatively reads TRBD1 or TRBD2 (6 bases each). V lost 4 bases to trimming and J lost 3 bases, with 22 bases between them. The CDR3 has 17 residues. CDR1 is SEHNR and CDR2 is FQNEAQ in the germline V gene (reference sequence). In nucleotides, the CDR3 is TGTGCCAGCAGCTGGCCGAGGGGGGACTCTAAAGGCTACGAGCAGTACTTC. It encodes CASSWPRGDSKGYEQYF. The entire variable domain, with the rest obtained from reference TRBV7-9 and TRBJ2-7, is as follows: DTGVSQNPRHKITKRGQNVTFRCDPISEHNRLYWYRQTLGQGPEFLTYFQNEAQLEKSRLLSDRFSAERPKGSFSTLEIQRTEQGDSAMYLCASSWPRGDSKGYEQYFGPGTRLTVT.

In this sample, this clonotype turned up many times. The rearrangement joins TRBV5-1 to TRBJ2-5; 8 bases map to TRBD1. This CDR3 spans 15 amino acids. V gave up 4 bases and J gave up 3 bases; unmatched junction bases: 8. CDR1 is SGHRS, CDR2 YFSETQ, per germline. CDR3 nucleotide sequence: TGCGCCAGCAGCAGCTCGACAGGGGAGGAAGAGACCCAGTACTTC. This sequence encodes CASSSSTGEEETQYF. Variable domain in full (rest from reference TRBV5-1 and TRBJ2-5): KAGVTQTPRYLIKTRGQQVTLSCSPISGHRSVSWYQQTPGQGLQFLFEYFSETQRNKGNFPGRFSGRQFSNSRSEMNVSTLELGDSALYLCASSSSTGEEETQYFGPGTRLLVL.

The CDR3 bases are TGTGCCAGCAGTGAAAGCGGCAGGCACTACGAGCAGTACTTC. It specifies CASSESGRHYEQYF. The rearrangement uses TRBV2 and TRBJ2-7; possible D gene TRBD2, 5 bases. CDR3 size: 14 residues. The V gene lost 2 bases and the J gene lost 3 bases, with 11 bases spanning the gap. CDR1 and CDR2 (germline): SNHLY, FYNNEI.

This clonotype was seen at least ten times. The chain combines TRBV20-1 with TRBJ2-3; 9 nucleotides line up with TRBD1. Looked up from germline, CDR1 is DFQATT and CDR2 is SNEGSKA (reference sequence). This CDR3 has 14 amino acids. The junction had 9 bases not matched to a gene; V was cut back by 7 bases and J by 4 bases. CDR3 nucleotides: TGCAGTGTTTCGGGACAGGGAGGTGCAGATACGCAGTATTTT. It specifies CSVSGQGGADTQYF.

This clonotype was found many times. This chain links TRBV12-3 or TRBV12-4 with TRBJ2-7; no clear D gene. The CDR3 loop spans 13 amino acids. V was shortened by 5 bases and J by 8 bases, with 16 bases between the two germline ends. This chain's CDR3 is CASSPDPIWQQYF. DNA of the CDR3: TGTGCCAGCAGTCCGGACCCAATCTGGCAGCAGTACTTC.

This clonotype was seen many times. For the CDR3, the DNA is TGTGCCAGCACTGAGGGGACAGATACGCAGTATTTT. It codes for CASTEGTDTQYF. V and J are TRBV2 and TRBJ2-3, with D perhaps matching TRBD1 or TRBD2 (5 bases each). V was trimmed by 7 bases and J by 3 bases, leaving 8 bases between them. Germline-derived CDR1 and CDR2 are SNHLY and FYNNEI. The CDR3 has 12 amino acids.

This clonotype was picked up many times. This sequence joins TRBV5-1 and TRBJ1-1, with D possibly TRBD1 on 6 matching bases. Per the germline V gene, CDR1 is SGHRS and CDR2 is YFSETQ. V lost 5 bases to trimming and J lost 9 bases, with 17 bases between them. The CDR3 loop spans 13 amino acids. The CDR3 loop reads CASRPDREDQAFF. CDR3 in DNA: TGCGCCAGCAGACCGGACAGAGAAGACCAAGCTTTCTTT.

The table lists this clonotype with many counts. This chain connects TRBV15 to TRBJ2-1; 7 positions agree with TRBD1. V was clipped by 2 bases and J by 0 bases; unmatched bases: 7. The CDR3 runs 17 residues. CDR1 is LNHNV, CDR2 YYDKDF, per germline (reference sequence). CDR3 sequence: CATSRSNRGLSYNEQFF. DNA for the CDR3: TGTGCCACCAGCAGATCGAATAGGGGGCTCTCCTACAATGAGCAGTTCTTC.

This clonotype came up many times. This sequence joins TRBV5-1 and TRBJ1-6; D not resolved. The CDR3 sequence is 13 residues long. Germline V lookup: CDR1 SGHRS, CDR2 YFSETQ. The V gene lost 7 bases and the J gene lost 7 bases, with 12 bases spanning the gap. The CDR3 loop reads CASGRELNSPLHF. Written as DNA, the CDR3 is TGCGCCAGCGGGAGGGAATTGAATTCACCCCTCCACTTT.

This clonotype was counted many times. The CDR3 nucleotides read TGCGCCAGCGGGGACACCAGCACCGGGGAGCTGTTTTTT. Translated: CASGDTSTGELFF. The V call is TRBV5-1, the J call TRBJ2-2; D may be TRBD1 (6 bases). Trimming took off 7 bases at V and 4 bases at J, with 11 bases between the two ends. The CDR3 runs 13 residues. Germline CDR1 is SGHRS and CDR2 is YFSETQ.

The table lists this clonotype with many counts. The chain combines TRBV20-1 with TRBJ2-1; D not certain. From germline, CDR1 is DFQATT and CDR2 SNEGSKA (reference sequence). CDR3 length: 15 residues. The V gene lost 1 base and the J gene lost 0 bases, with 10 bases spanning the gap. The CDR3 bases are TGCAGTGCTAGAGTGCCGGCTAGCTCCTACAATGAGCAGTTCTTC. This translates into CSARVPASSYNEQFF.

This clonotype was detected ten times or more. The gene calls are TRBV3-1 and TRBJ2-3; 8 bases line up with TRBD2. V was pared by 4 bases and J by 0 bases, with 3 bases of the junction left unmatched. CDR1 is LGHDT, CDR2 YNNKEL, per germline (reference sequence). CDR3 length: 15 amino acids. The CDR3 region is CASSPAGGSTDTQYF. The CDR3 bases are TGTGCCAGCAGCCCGGCGGGGGGTAGCACAGATACGCAGTATTTT.

This clonotype has a count of ten or more. The chain is built from TRBV5-6 and TRBJ1-1, with D maybe TRBD1 (5 bases). Germline V gives CDR1 SGHDT, CDR2 YYEEEE. The V end lost 3 bases, the J end lost 4 bases, and 25 bases lay between the germline ends. The CDR3 sequence is 18 residues long. The CDR3 DNA reads as TGTGCCAGCAGCTCGTCGTGGGGTAAAGGGGTGGGGGGCACTGAAGCTTTCTTT. It specifies CASSSSWGKGVGGTEAFF.

This clonotype was detected many times. The chain recombines TRBV6-6 with TRBJ2-1; the match to TRBD2 covers 10 bases. Per the germline V gene, CDR1 is MNHNY and CDR2 is SVGAGI (reference sequence). The CDR3 contains 12 residues. The V segment lost 6 bases and the J segment 10 bases; nucleotides outside the gene matches: 3. The CDR3 DNA is TGTGCCAGCAGCAATAGCGGGAGGGAGCAGTTCTTC. Its protein product is CASSNSGREQFF.

This clonotype was counted many times. A junction end diverges from the germline sequence, so it may reflect a read error. This chain links TRBV28 with TRBJ2-2, with 9 bases matching TRBD1. CDR1 and CDR2 (germline): MDHEN, SYDVKM. This CDR3 comprises 15 residues. CDR3 DNA: TGTGCCAGCAGGAAGAGACAGGGGGGCACCGGGGTGCTGTTTTTT. Translated, it gives CASRKRQGGTGVLFF.

There are many counts of this clonotype. V usage is TRBV5-1 and J usage is TRBJ2-1; the match to TRBD1 covers 10 bases. V lost 4 bases and J lost 10; bases outside the gene matches: 11. From germline, CDR1 is SGHRS and CDR2 YFSETQ. The CDR3 loop spans 15 amino acids. CDR3 sequence: CASSDNPRQGAEQFF. In nucleotides, the CDR3 is TGCGCCAGCAGCGACAACCCAAGACAGGGGGCCGAGCAGTTCTTC.

At least ten counts were recorded for this clonotype. The genes are TRBV10-1 and TRBJ2-5; 7 bases line up with TRBD1. The V and J ends lost 6 bases and 3 bases, in that order; junction bases with no gene match: 4. This CDR3 has 13 residues. Looked up from germline, CDR1 is WNHNN and CDR2 is SYGVQD (reference sequence). In DNA form, the CDR3 reads TGCGCCAGCAGCCCCGGGACAGAAGAGACCCAGTACTTC. Translated, it gives CASSPGTEETQYF.

This clonotype was seen repeatedly, ten times or more. The chain carries TRBV20-1 and TRBJ2-7; 8 nucleotides align to TRBD2. The CDR3 is made up of 13 amino acids. Germline V gene data show CDR1 as DFQATT and CDR2 as SNEGSKA (reference sequence). V dropped 8 bases and J dropped 5; count of bases not matched to a gene: 11. This CDR3 is CSPVAGGYHEQYF. CDR3 bases: TGCAGTCCCGTTGCGGGAGGATACCACGAGCAGTACTTC.

The chain combines TRBV20-1 with TRBJ2-3; tentatively, D is TRBD1 or TRBD2 (5 bases each). The V gene's germline CDR1 is DFQATT and CDR2 SNEGSKA (reference sequence). This CDR3 is 14 amino acids long. Trimming shortened V by 3 bases and J by 4 bases, and 14 bases separated the two germline ends. In DNA form, the CDR3 reads TGCAGTGCTAGCCGGGACGCAAGCCCAGATACGCAGTATTTT. As protein: CSASRDASPDTQYF.

In the case of this clonotype: One junction end disagrees with the germline gene, perhaps due to a read error. The chain recombines TRBV28 with TRBJ2-5, with D possibly being TRBD1 (6 bases). The CDR3 extends over 18 amino acids. The germline gives CDR1 MDHEN, CDR2 SYDVKM. The CDR3 here is CVSNTQIKQGVPGETQYF. The CDR3 DNA sequence: TGTGTCAGCAATACTCAAATAAAACAGGGCGTACCGGGGGAGACCCAGTACTTC.

This clonotype was seen repeatedly, ten times or more. The V call is TRBV28, the J call TRBJ2-2, with D unresolved. The CDR3 has 12 amino acids. The ends were cut back, 6 bases at V and 5 bases at J, with 7 bases in the middle. The V gene's germline CDR1 is MDHEN and CDR2 SYDVKM. CDR3: CASRFKTGELFF. The DNA for the CDR3 is TGTGCCAGCAGGTTTAAGACCGGGGAGCTGTTTTTT.

This clonotype was counted ten times or more. The chain is built from TRBV7-2 and TRBJ1-4; perhaps TRBD1 as D (6 bases). V was shortened by 0 bases and J by 12 bases, with 14 bases between the two germline ends. This CDR3 has 14 residues. Germline-derived CDR1 and CDR2 are SGHTA and FQGNSA. CDR3 in DNA: TGTGCCAGCAGCTTAGCCCCGGTGAGGGGGGAACTGTTTTTT. Its protein product is CASSLAPVRGELFF. Supplemented by reference TRBV7-2 and TRBJ1-4, the full variable domain reads GAGVSQSPSNKVTEKGKDVELRCDPISGHTALYWYRQSLGQGLEFLIYFQGNSAPDKSGLPSDRFSAERTGGSVSTLTIQRTQQEDSAVYLCASSLAPVRGELFFGSGTQLSVL.